This T cell receptor beta chain was documented in a study of T cells in Graves' hyperthyroidism and ophthalmopathy. The TCR beta CDR3 regions underwent amplification using RNA transcripts as the source. First-round RT-PCR with HTBI primers amplified the TCR CDR3 region. Each CDR3 protein gets one entry after TCRdb re-called the multiplex PCR reads with MiXCR. The sample contains about 400,000 distinct CDR3 sequences, 25% of which appear only once. Per the germline V gene, CDR1 is KGHSH and CDR2 is LQKENI. The length of the CDR3 is 17 residues. The V segment lost 2 bases and the J segment 4 bases; nucleotides outside the gene matches: 10. When ophthalmopathy did not progress within 18 months, Graves' hyperthyroidism was considered stable. Uncontrolled infection, other autoimmune disease, pregnancy or lactation disqualified patients from enrolment. Fresh peripheral blood, 10 ml, yielded the PBMCs. About this clonotype: As yet, its antigen is unknown.

Notes on the study in general: Most thyroid clonotypes that were expanded above 0.001 also turned up in blood.

The specimen was blood. The source of this sequence is a man aged 50 to 60 with Graves' hyperthyroidism. The chain joins TRBV18 to TRBJ2-1; TRBD2 matches 8 bases. CDR3 DNA: TGTGCCAGCTCACCAAACTACGCGGGAGGCCTGTACAATGAGCAGTTCTTC. The encoded protein is CASSPNYAGGLYNEQFF.